The 27 T cell receptor beta chains given below trace back to one sample, sequenced in a study of cytomegalovirus exposure and HLA in healthy donors. The PCR had 60 Vbeta and 13 Jbeta primers. The method was immunoSEQ multiplex PCR; TCRdb's version includes in-frame clones alone and lacks a portion of them. Among around 150,000 clones, about 80% were seen once, and the ten largest hold about 3.8%. The specimen was PBMCs. The receptors were sampled from a man between 35 and 55 years old in good health and CMV-seropositive.

This clone was counted between two and nine times. The chain carries TRBV6-5 and TRBJ1-6, with 7 bases that match TRBD1. In germline, CDR1 is MNHEY, CDR2 SVGAGI. With 2 bases clipped from V and 6 bases from J, the junction kept 4 bases outside the gene matches. This CDR3 has 15 amino acids. Here the CDR3 reads CASSYMRQGNSPLHF. The DNA for the CDR3 is TGTGCCAGCAGTTACATGAGACAGGGTAATTCACCCCTCCACTTT.

This clone was recorded once. CDR3 loop: CAWSVMNTEAFF. The CDR3 DNA reads TGTGCCTGGAGTGTTATGAACACTGAAGCTTTCTTT. This chain joins TRBV30 and TRBJ1-1; D remains unclear. CDR1 and CDR2 (germline): GTSNPN, SVGIG (reference sequence). V dropped 0 bases and J dropped 0 bases, with 2 bases sitting between them. This CDR3 is 12 amino acids long. Drawing the rest from reference TRBV30 and TRBJ1-1, the complete variable domain is SQTIHQWPATLVQPVGSPLSLECTVEGTSNPNLYWYRQAAGRGLQLLFYSVGIGQISSEVPQNLSASRPQDRQFILSSKKLLLSDSGFYLCAWSVMNTEAFFGQGTRLTVV.

In the case of this clone: A read error may account for a junction end that differs from germline. The J gene is TRBJ1-1, the V gene TRBV7-9; the match to TRBD1 covers 7 bases. The length of the CDR3 is 16 residues. Germline V gene lookup returns CDR1 SEHNR and CDR2 FQNEAQ (reference sequence). DNA of the CDR3: TGTTCCAGCAGCCCGTTTAAACCGGGACAGAGGACTGAAGCTTTCTTT. Protein product: CSSSPFKPGQRTEAFF.

V is TRBV4-1 and J is TRBJ1-5, with 7 bases aligning to TRBD1. This CDR3 region has 15 residues. With 2 bases clipped from V and 4 bases from J, the junction kept 5 bases outside the gene matches. Germline lookup yields CDR1 MGHRA and CDR2 YSYEKL. The chain's CDR3 is CASSQTGTANQPQHF. The CDR3 DNA reads TGCGCCAGCAGCCAAACCGGGACAGCAAATCAGCCCCAGCATTTT.

This chain connects TRBV7-8 to TRBJ1-1, with 7 nucleotides matching TRBD1. The V gene's germline CDR1 is SGHVS and CDR2 FQNEAQ. This CDR3 region has 17 residues. Trimming took 4 bases from V and 2 from J; bases not matched to a gene: 13. The CDR3, as DNA: TGTGCCAGCAGCTCCGGACAGGCTGGGAATTTAAACACTGAAGCTTTCTTT. It encodes CASSSGQAGNLNTEAFF.

The V gene is TRBV10-2, the J gene TRBJ1-5, with 8 bases matching TRBD1. Germline values: CDR1 WSHSY, CDR2 SAAADI. This CDR3 is 14 amino acids long. J was trimmed by 7 bases and V by 6 bases; bases with no gene match: 8. The CDR3 DNA follows: TGCGCCAGCAGCCTTCAGGACAGGGTACAGCCCCAGCATTTT. Translating gives CASSLQDRVQPQHF.

This clone was detected a few times. The V and J genes are TRBV25-1 and TRBJ1-2; 7 nucleotides line up with TRBD1. Germline lookup yields CDR1 MGHDK and CDR2 SYGVNS. V was pared by 5 bases and J by 5 bases, with 2 bases of the junction left unmatched. There are 12 residues in the CDR3. CDR3 sequence (DNA): TGTGCCAGCAGTAAACAGGGGTATGGCTACACCTTC. Translated: CASSKQGYGYTF.

The genes are TRBV14 and TRBJ2-7, with 10 bases aligning to TRBD2. Germline V lookup: CDR1 SGHDN, CDR2 FVKESK. The CDR3 is 13 residues long. The ends lost 4 bases at V and 12 bases at J; junction bases unmatched: 9. Here the CDR3 DNA reads TGTGCCAGCAGCCCTAGGACTAGCGGAGGTCTGTACTTC. It encodes CASSPRTSGGLYF.

The chain couples TRBV2 to TRBJ2-1, with D possibly TRBD2 on 5 matching bases. From germline, CDR1 is SNHLY and CDR2 FYNNEI. The CDR3 runs to 15 residues. V was pared by 4 bases and J by 2 bases, with 12 bases between. The CDR3 loop is CASSAEAAAYNEQFF. The DNA of the CDR3 is TGTGCCAGCAGTGCGGAAGCGGCGGCCTACAATGAGCAGTTCTTC.

The V and J genes are TRBV19 and TRBJ2-7; TRBD1 matches 7 bases. The germline V gene encodes CDR1 LNHDA and CDR2 SQIVND (reference sequence). Losses at the gene ends were 9 bases for V and 2 bases for J; bases not matched to a gene: 7. This CDR3 is 13 amino acids long. CDR3 protein: CASGRDSPYEQYF. The DNA of the CDR3 is TGTGCCAGCGGCCGGGACAGCCCCTACGAGCAGTACTTC.

This chain links TRBV30 with TRBJ2-6, with D perhaps TRBD2 (6 bases). Trimming pared 5 bases from V and 0 bases from J, leaving 14 bases between. The CDR3 extends over 16 amino acids. Germline CDR1 and CDR2: GTSNPN and SVGIG (reference sequence). The CDR3 DNA sequence: TGTGCCTGGGGATCGGGACTGGTCTCTGGGGCCAACGTCCTGACTTTC. Encoded protein: CAWGSGLVSGANVLTF.

This clone appeared once. This chain joins TRBV10-3 and TRBJ2-5, with 13 bases matching TRBD2. The V and J ends lost 2 bases and 5 bases, in that order; junction bases with no gene match: 11. CDR1 and CDR2 from the germline V gene are ENHRY and SYGVKD. This CDR3 is 18 amino acids long. CDR3 protein: CAISERTSGGARAETQYF. The CDR3 DNA sequence: TGTGCCATCAGTGAGAGAACTAGCGGGGGGGCCAGAGCCGAGACCCAGTACTTC.

V and J are TRBV4-1 and TRBJ2-3, with 7 bases fitting TRBD2. Germline CDR1 MGHRA, CDR2 YSYEKL. The trim removed 0 bases at V and 2 bases at J, leaving 8 bases unmatched. The CDR3 covers 17 residues. DNA for the CDR3: TGCGCCAGCAGCCAAGAATCGCTAGCGGTATTCACAGATACGCAGTATTTT. Amino acids: CASSQESLAVFTDTQYF.

The V and J genes are TRBV7-9 and TRBJ2-5; D is perhaps TRBD1 (6 bases). Looked up from germline, CDR1 is SEHNR and CDR2 is FQNEAQ (reference sequence). The length of the CDR3 is 13 residues. The V and J ends lost 4 bases and 4 bases respectively, with 10 bases between them. The CDR3 coding sequence is TGTGCCAGCAGCTCCACAGGGTTAGAGACCCAGTACTTC. Its protein product is CASSSTGLETQYF. Supplemented by reference TRBV7-9 and TRBJ2-5, the full variable domain reads DTGVSQNPRHKITKRGQNVTFRCDPISEHNRLYWYRQTLGQGPEFLTYFQNEAQLEKSRLLSDRFSAERPKGSFSTLEIQRTEQGDSAMYLCASSSTGLETQYFGPGTRLLVL.

The chain recombines TRBV4-1 with TRBJ2-6, with TRBD1 identical over 9 bases. Germline CDR1 reads MGHRA; CDR2 reads YSYEKL. J gave up 4 bases and V 8 bases, and 9 bases lay outside the gene matches. This CDR3 is 16 amino acids long. The DNA for the CDR3 is TGCGCCAGCTCCGCACGACAGGGGGAAGGGGCCAACGTCCTGACTTTC. This sequence encodes CASSARQGEGANVLTF.

The chain joins TRBV9 to TRBJ2-7; D may be TRBD2 (5 bases). Per the germline V gene, CDR1 is SGDLS and CDR2 is YYNGEE. V was cut by 3 bases and J by 6 bases, with 16 bases left in between. The CDR3 spans 14 residues. The CDR3, as DNA: TGTGCCAGCAGCGGCCGGGAACAAATGAGCGAGCAGTACTTC. Protein: CASSGREQMSEQYF. The full variable domain, completed using reference TRBV9 and TRBJ2-7, is DSGVTQTPKHLITATGQRVTLRCSPRSGDLSVYWYQQSLDQGLQFLIQYYNGEERAKGNILERFSAQQFPDLHSELNLSSLELGDSALYFCASSGREQMSEQYFGPGTRLTVT.

This chain uses TRBV7-2 with TRBJ2-7, with D perhaps TRBD1 (8 bases). The CDR3 totals 15 residues. Germline CDR1 SGHTA, CDR2 FQGNSA. V was clipped by 4 bases and J by 3 bases, with 16 bases between them. CDR3 sequence: CASSYNRGGFYEQYF. The CDR3 DNA follows: TGTGCCAGCAGCTATAACAGGGGGGGTTTCTACGAGCAGTACTTC.

This clone was recorded a few times. The J gene is TRBJ2-5, the V gene TRBV6-5; 13 nucleotides line up with TRBD2. The CDR3 totals 15 residues. Germline CDR1 reads MNHEY; CDR2 reads SVGAGI. V gave up 5 bases and J gave up 3 bases; unmatched junction bases: 3. The CDR3 sequence is CASSPGTSGEETQYF. DNA of the CDR3: TGTGCCAGCAGTCCCGGGACTAGCGGGGAAGAGACCCAGTACTTC.

The chain links TRBV25-1 to TRBJ2-1; 8 bases agree with TRBD2. The CDR3 is 17 residues long. Looked up from germline, CDR1 is MGHDK and CDR2 is SYGVNS. Germline trimming cut 4 bases from V and 7 bases from J; bases unmatched to any gene: 15. CDR3 sequence (DNA): TGTGCCAGCAGTGCTCGATTTTTTGCGGGAGGAGGAAATGAGCAGTTCTTC. Its protein is CASSARFFAGGGNEQFF.

This clone was seen more than once but under ten times. The chain is built from TRBV9 and TRBJ2-3; tentative D call: TRBD1 (6 bases). CDR1 is SGDLS and CDR2 is YYNGEE in the germline V gene. The CDR3 spans 14 residues. The V end lost 3 bases, the J end lost 4 bases, and 12 bases lay between the germline ends. CDR3 DNA: TGTGCCAGCAGCGCAAATACAGGGTCAGATACGCAGTATTTT. Translated: CASSANTGSDTQYF. The variable domain in full, with the rest retrieved from reference TRBV9 and TRBJ2-3, is DSGVTQTPKHLITATGQRVTLRCSPRSGDLSVYWYQQSLDQGLQFLIQYYNGEERAKGNILERFSAQQFPDLHSELNLSSLELGDSALYFCASSANTGSDTQYFGPGTRLTVL.

The rearrangement uses TRBV7-2 and TRBJ2-7, with a tentative D call TRBD1 (6 bases). The CDR3 spans 15 residues. Looked up from germline, CDR1 is SGHTA and CDR2 is FQGNSA. Trimming left V 1 base short and J 2 bases short, with 12 bases between. This CDR3 is CASSLDRQVPYEQYF. Here the CDR3 DNA reads TGTGCCAGCAGCTTAGATCGACAGGTTCCCTACGAGCAGTACTTC.

The V gene is TRBV5-4, the J gene TRBJ2-1; TRBD2 agrees at 14 bases. Germline loops: CDR1 SGHNT, CDR2 YYREEE (reference sequence). Germline trimming cut 0 bases from V and 9 bases from J; bases unmatched to any gene: 5. The CDR3 is 16 amino acids. CDR3 DNA: TGTGCCAGCAGCTTGGGAGGGACTAGCGGGAGTGGTGAGCAGTTCTTC. Residues: CASSLGGTSGSGEQFF.

This chain connects TRBV2 to TRBJ2-2; D unresolved. Germline assignment: CDR1 SNHLY and CDR2 FYNNEI. Trimming stripped 4 bases from V and 5 bases from J, with 11 bases between. This CDR3 has 14 amino acids. DNA for the CDR3: TGTGCCAGCAGTGTTGAGCATCGGACCGGGGAGCTGTTTTTT. Its protein product is CASSVEHRTGELFF. Variable domain in full (rest from reference TRBV2 and TRBJ2-2): EPEVTQTPSHQVTQMGQEVILRCVPISNHLYFYWYRQILGQKVEFLVSFYNNEISEKSEIFDDQFSVERPDGSNFTLKIRSTKLEDSAMYFCASSVEHRTGELFFGEGSRLTVL.

The chain joins TRBV29-1 to TRBJ2-7; the D gene is possibly TRBD1 (5 bases). Germline V gives CDR1 SQVTM, CDR2 ANQGSEA. This CDR3 spans 14 amino acids. V lost 6 bases and J 3 bases, leaving 18 bases between the germline ends. In DNA form, the CDR3 reads TGCAGCGTCGAGGACGCAGGGTCAAGCTACGAGCAGTACTTC. This codes for CSVEDAGSSYEQYF.

The chain carries TRBV5-1 and TRBJ2-5; 10 positions match TRBD1. The germline gives CDR1 SGHRS, CDR2 YFSETQ. CDR3 length: 18 amino acids. Trimming at V came to 5 bases and at J to 3 bases, leaving 16 bases not matched to a gene. CDR3 nucleotide sequence: TGCGCCAGCAGGAACCCCCTGGCAGCGGGACAGGGGAAAGAGACCCAGTACTTC. Encoded protein: CASRNPLAAGQGKETQYF.

This clone was counted a few times. CDR3 loop: CAWLGQGYSPLHF. The CDR3 DNA sequence: TGTGCCTGGCTGGGACAGGGGTATTCACCCCTCCACTTT. The V call is TRBV30, the J call TRBJ1-6; 10 positions match TRBD1. This CDR3 region has 13 residues. Per the germline V gene, CDR1 is GTSNPN and CDR2 is SVGIG (reference sequence). V dropped 5 bases and J dropped 8; count of bases not matched to a gene: 3.

This chain connects TRBV19 to TRBJ1-2, with 10 positions matching TRBD1. V was clipped by 4 bases and J by 4 bases; unmatched bases: 15. CDR1 is LNHDA, CDR2 SQIVND, per germline (reference sequence). This CDR3 is built from 18 residues. The CDR3 DNA follows: TGTGCCAGTAGTACCCTCCCCGGACAGGGGGGCGGCGGCTATGGCTACACCTTC. It translates to CASSTLPGQGGGGYGYTF.